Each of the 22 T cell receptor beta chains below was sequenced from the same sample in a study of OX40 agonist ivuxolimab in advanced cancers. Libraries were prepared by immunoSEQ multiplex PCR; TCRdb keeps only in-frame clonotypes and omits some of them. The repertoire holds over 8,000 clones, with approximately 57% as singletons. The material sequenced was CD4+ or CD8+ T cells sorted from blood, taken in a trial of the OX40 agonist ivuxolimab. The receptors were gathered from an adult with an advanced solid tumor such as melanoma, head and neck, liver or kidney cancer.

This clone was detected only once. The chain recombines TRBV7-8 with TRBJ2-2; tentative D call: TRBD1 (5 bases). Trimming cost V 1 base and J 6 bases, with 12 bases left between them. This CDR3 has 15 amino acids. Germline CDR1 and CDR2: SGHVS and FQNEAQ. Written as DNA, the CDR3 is TGTGCCAGCAGCTTAGTGGCAGGGTTGGCCGGGGAGCTGTTTTTT. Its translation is CASSLVAGLAGELFF. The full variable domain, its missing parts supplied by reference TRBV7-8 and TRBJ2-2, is GAGVSQSPRYKVAKRGQDVALRCDPISGHVSLFWYQQALGQGPEFLTYFQNEAQLDKSGLPSDRFFAERPEGSVSTLKIQRTQQEDSAVYLCASSLVAGLAGELFFGEGSRLTVL.

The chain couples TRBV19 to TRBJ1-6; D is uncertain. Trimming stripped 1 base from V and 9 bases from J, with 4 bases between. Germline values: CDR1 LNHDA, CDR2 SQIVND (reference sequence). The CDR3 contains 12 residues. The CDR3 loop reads CASSIALSPLHF. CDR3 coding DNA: TGTGCCAGTAGTATAGCACTTTCACCCCTCCACTTT.

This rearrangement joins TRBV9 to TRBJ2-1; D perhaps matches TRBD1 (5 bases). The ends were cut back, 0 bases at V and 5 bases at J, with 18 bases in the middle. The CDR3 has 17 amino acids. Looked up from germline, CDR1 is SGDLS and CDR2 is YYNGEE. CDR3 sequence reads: CASSVGPNPRADNEQFF. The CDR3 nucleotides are TGTGCCAGCAGCGTAGGCCCCAATCCCAGGGCCGACAATGAGCAGTTCTTC. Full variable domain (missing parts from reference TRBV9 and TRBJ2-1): DSGVTQTPKHLITATGQRVTLRCSPRSGDLSVYWYQQSLDQGLQFLIQYYNGEERAKGNILERFSAQQFPDLHSELNLSSLELGDSALYFCASSVGPNPRADNEQFFGPGTRLTVL.

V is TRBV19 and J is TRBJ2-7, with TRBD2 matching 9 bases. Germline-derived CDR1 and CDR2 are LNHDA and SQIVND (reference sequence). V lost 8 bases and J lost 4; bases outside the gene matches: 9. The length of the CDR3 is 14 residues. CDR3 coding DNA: TGTGCCAGTTCATGGACTAGCGAGAGATACGAGCAGTACTTC. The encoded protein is CASSWTSERYEQYF.

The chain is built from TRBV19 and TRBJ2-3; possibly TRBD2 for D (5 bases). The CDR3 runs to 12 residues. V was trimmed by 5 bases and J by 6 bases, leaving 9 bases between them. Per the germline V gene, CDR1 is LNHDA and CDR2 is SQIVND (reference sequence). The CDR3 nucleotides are TGTGCCAGTAGTTATCCGGGGGATACGCAGTATTTT. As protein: CASSYPGDTQYF.

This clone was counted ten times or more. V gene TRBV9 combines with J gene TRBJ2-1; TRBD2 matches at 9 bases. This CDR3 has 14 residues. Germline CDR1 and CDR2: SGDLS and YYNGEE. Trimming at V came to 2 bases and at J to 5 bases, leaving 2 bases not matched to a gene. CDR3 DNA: TGTGCCAGCAGCGTGGTAGCGGGAGACAATGAGCAGTTCTTC. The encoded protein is CASSVVAGDNEQFF.

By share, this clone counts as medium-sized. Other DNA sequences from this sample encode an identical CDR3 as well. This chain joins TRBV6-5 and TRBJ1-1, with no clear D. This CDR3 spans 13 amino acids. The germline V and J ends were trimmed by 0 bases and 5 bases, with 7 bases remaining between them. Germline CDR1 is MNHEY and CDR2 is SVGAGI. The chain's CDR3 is CASSYSEVTEAFF. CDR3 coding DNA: TGTGCCAGCAGTTACTCCGAGGTTACTGAAGCTTTCTTT.

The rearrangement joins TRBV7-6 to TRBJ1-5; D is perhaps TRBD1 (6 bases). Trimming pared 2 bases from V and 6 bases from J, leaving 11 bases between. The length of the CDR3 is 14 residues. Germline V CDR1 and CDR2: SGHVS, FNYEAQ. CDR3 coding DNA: TGTGCCAGCAGCTTACTTGGAGGGGGTCAGCCCCAGCATTTT. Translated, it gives CASSLLGGGQPQHF.

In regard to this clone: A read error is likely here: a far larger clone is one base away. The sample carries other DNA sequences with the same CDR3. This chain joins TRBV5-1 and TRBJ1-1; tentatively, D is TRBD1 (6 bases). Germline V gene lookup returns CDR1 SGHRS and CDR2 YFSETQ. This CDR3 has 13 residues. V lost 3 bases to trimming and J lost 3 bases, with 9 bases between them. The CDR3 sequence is CASSWDMDTEAFF. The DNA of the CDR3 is TGCGCCAGCAGCTGGGACATGGACACTGAAGCTTTCTTT.

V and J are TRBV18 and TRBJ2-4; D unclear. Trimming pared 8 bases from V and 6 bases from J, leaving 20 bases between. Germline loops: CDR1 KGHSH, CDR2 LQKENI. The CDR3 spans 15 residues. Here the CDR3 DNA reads TGTGCCAGCACGAACCCCCAGCCGCGTGGAAACATTCAGTACTTC. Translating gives CASTNPQPRGNIQYF.

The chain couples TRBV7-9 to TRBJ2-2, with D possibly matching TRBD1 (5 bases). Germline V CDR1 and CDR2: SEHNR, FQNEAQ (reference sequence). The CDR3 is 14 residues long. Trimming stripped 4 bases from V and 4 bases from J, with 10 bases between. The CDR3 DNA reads TGTGCCAGCAGCTCGCTCAGGGCCACCGGGGAGCTGTTTTTT. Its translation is CASSSLRATGELFF.

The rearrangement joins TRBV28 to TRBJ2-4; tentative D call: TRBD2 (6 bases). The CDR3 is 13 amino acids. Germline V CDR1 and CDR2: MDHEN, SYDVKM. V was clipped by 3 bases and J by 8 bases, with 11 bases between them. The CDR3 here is CASSLSWGDIQYF. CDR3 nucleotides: TGTGCCAGCAGTTTGTCATGGGGGGACATTCAGTACTTC.

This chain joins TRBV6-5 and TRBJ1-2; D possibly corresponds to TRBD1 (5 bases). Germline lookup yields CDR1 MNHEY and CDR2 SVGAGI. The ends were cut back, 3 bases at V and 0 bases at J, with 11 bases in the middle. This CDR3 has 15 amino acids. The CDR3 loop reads CASSYRGLPNYGYTF. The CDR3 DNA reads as TGTGCCAGCAGTTATAGGGGCCTACCTAACTATGGCTACACCTTC.

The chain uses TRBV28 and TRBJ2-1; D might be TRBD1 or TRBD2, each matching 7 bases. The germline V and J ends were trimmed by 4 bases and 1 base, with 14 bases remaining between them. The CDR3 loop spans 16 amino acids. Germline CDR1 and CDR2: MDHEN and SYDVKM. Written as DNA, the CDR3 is TGTGCCAGCAGTTCAATCAGGGGGGGTTCCTACAATGAGCAGTTCTTC. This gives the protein CASSSIRGGSYNEQFF. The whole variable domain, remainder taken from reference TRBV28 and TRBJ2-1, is DVKVTQSSRYLVKRTGEKVFLECVQDMDHENMFWYRQDPGLGLRLIYFSYDVKMKEKGDIPEGYSVSREKKERFSLILESASTNQTSMYLCASSSIRGGSYNEQFFGPGTRLTVL.

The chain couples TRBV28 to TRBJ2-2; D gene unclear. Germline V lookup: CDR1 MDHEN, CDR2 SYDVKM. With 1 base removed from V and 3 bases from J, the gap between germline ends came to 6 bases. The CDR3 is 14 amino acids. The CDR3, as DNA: TGTGCCAGCAGTTTATTCGGGTACACCGGGGAGCTGTTTTTT. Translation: CASSLFGYTGELFF.

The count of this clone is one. Here the CDR3 reads CASSDRVVDTQYF. The DNA of the CDR3 is TGTGCCAGCAGCGACAGGGTCGTGGATACGCAGTATTTT. This chain uses TRBV28 with TRBJ2-3, with 7 bases identical to TRBD1. J was trimmed by 6 bases and V by 6 bases; bases with no gene match: 6. The germline V gene encodes CDR1 MDHEN and CDR2 SYDVKM. This CDR3 has 13 residues.

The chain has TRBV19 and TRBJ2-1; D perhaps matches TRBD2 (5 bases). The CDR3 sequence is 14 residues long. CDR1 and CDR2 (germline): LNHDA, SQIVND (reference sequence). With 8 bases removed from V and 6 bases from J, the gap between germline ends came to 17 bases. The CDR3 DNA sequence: TGTGCCAGTTCCTGGCCTCTGAGGGTCAATGAGCAGTTCTTC. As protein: CASSWPLRVNEQFF.

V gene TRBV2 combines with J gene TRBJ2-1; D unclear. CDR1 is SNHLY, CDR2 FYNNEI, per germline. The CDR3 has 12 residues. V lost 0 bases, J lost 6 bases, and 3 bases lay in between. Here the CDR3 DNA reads TGTGCCAGCAGTGAAGCAGCCAATGAGCAGTTCTTC. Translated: CASSEAANEQFF.

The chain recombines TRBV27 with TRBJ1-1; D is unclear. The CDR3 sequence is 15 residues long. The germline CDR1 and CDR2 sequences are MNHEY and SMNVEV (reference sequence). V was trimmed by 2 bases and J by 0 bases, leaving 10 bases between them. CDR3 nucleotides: TGTGCCAGCAGTTTAGGGCAGACGATGAACACTGAAGCTTTCTTT. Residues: CASSLGQTMNTEAFF.

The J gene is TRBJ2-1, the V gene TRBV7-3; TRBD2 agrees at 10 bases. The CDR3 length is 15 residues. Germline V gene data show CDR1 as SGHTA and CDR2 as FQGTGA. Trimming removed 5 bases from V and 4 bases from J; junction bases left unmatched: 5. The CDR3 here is CASSPLSGGYNEQFF. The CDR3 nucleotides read TGTGCCAGCAGCCCCCTTAGCGGGGGGTACAATGAGCAGTTCTTC.

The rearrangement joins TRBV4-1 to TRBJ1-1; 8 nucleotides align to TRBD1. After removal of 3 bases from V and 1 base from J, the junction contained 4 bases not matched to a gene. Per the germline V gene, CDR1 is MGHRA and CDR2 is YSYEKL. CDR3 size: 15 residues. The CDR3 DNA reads TGCGCCAGCAGCCATGACAGGGGATCGAACACTGAAGCTTTCTTT. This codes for CASSHDRGSNTEAFF.

CDR3 nucleotide sequence: TGTGCCAGCAGCCCGAGACTTCTCGGGAGTGATTTTGATGACACCGGGGAGCTGTTTTTT. This translates into CASSPRLLGSDFDDTGELFF. The chain has TRBV7-8 and TRBJ2-2, with a possible D match to TRBD2 (6 bases). This CDR3 is built from 20 residues. The germline V gene encodes CDR1 SGHVS and CDR2 FQNEAQ. V lost 5 bases and J 3 bases, leaving 28 bases between the germline ends.